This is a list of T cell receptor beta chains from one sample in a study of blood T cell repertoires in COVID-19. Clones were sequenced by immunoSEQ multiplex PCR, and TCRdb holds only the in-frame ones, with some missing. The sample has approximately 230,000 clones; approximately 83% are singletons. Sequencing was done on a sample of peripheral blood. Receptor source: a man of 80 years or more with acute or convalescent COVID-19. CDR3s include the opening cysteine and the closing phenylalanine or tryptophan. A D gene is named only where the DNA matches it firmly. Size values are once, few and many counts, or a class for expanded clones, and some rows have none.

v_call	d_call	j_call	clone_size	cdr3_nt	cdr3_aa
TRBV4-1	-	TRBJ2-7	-	TGCGCCAGCAGCCAGGACAGCAGCTCCTACGAGCAGTACTTC	CASSQDSSSYEQYF
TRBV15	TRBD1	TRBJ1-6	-	TGTGCCATTGGGACAGGGCCGATGAGGCCCCTCCACTTT	CAIGTGPMRPLHF
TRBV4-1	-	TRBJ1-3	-	TGCGCCAGCAGCCAAGATATAGGGGCGCCTGGAAACACCATATATTTT	CASSQDIGAPGNTIYF
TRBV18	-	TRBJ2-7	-	TGTGCCAGCTCACCCCTGGGAGGTTACGAGCAGTACTTC	CASSPLGGYEQYF
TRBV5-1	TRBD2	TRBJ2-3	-	TGCGCCAGCAGCCAAGGGACTAGCGGCAAAACAGATACGCAGTATTTT	CASSQGTSGKTDTQYF
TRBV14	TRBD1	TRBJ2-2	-	TGTGCCAGCAGCCAAGGGACAGGGGGCGCTTCCGGGGAGCTGTTTTTT	CASSQGTGGASGELFF
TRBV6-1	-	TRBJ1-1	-	TGTGCCAGCAGTGAAAGCAGGGACACTGAAGCTTTCTTT	CASSESRDTEAFF
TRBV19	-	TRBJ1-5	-	TGTGCCAGTAGTGAGGGCATCACACGGCCCCAGCATTTT	CASSEGITRPQHF
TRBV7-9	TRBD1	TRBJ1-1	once	TGTGCCAGTAAACAGGGGGAGAACACTGAAGCTTTCTTT	CASKQGENTEAFF
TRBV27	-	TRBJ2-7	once	TGTGCCAGCAGGGGGACCCGAGGGGGGGCGCGTTCCTACGAGCAGTACTTC	CASRGTRGGARSYEQYF
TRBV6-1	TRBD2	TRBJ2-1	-	TGTGCCAGCAGTGAAGCAGCGAGGGCTAGCGGGAGACGTAATGAGCAGTTCTTC	CASSEAARASGRRNEQFF
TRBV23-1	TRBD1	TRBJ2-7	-	TGCGCCAGCCTTCGTGAAACAGGGGGCGAGACCTACGAGCAGTACTTC	CASLRETGGETYEQYF
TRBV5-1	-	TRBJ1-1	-	TGCGCCAGCAGCTCACGGGACATGCCGACTGAAGCTTTCTTT	CASSSRDMPTEAFF
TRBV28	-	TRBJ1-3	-	TGTGCCAGCAGTTTATCAGGGAAAACTGGAAACACCATATATTTT	CASSLSGKTGNTIYF
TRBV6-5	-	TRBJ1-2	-	TGTGCCAGCAGTTACTCGAAAGCTAGCGGAAGGGGTGGCTACACCTTC	CASSYSKASGRGGYTF
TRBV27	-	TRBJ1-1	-	TGTGCCAGCAGTTCCTCCCTTGGGCACAGTTGGGACACTGAAGCTTTCTTT	CASSSSLGHSWDTEAFF
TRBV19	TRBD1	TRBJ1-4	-	TGTGCCAGTAGTCCCCAGGACAGGATCAATGAAAAACTGTTTTTT	CASSPQDRINEKLFF
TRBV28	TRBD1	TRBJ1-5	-	TGTGCCAGCGCCTACCGGGACAGGGTTAATCAGCCCCAGCATTTT	CASAYRDRVNQPQHF
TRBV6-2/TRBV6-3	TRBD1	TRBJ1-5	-	TGTGCCAGCAGTCGTACCCACAGGGGATATAGCAATCAGCCCCAGCATTTT	CASSRTHRGYSNQPQHF
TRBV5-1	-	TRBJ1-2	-	TGCGCCAGCAGCTTGGCCGGAGGGATAGGGTATGGCTACACCTTC	CASSLAGGIGYGYTF